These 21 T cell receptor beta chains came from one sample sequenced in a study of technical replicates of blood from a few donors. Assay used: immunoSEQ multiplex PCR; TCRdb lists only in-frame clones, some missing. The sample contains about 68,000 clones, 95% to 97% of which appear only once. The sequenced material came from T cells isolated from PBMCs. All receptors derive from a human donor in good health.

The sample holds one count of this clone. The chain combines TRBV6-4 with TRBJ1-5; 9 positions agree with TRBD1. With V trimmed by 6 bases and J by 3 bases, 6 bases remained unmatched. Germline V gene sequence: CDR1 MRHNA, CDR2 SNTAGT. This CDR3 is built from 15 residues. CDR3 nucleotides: TGTGCCAGCAGACAGGGGGCATCTCCCAATCAGCCCCAGCATTTT. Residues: CASRQGASPNQPQHF.

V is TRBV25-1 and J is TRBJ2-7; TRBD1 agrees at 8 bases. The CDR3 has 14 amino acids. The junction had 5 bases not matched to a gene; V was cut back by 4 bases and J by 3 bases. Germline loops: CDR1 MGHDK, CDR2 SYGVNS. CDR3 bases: TGTGCCAGCAGTGCCGGGACAGGACTCTACGAGCAGTACTTC. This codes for CASSAGTGLYEQYF.

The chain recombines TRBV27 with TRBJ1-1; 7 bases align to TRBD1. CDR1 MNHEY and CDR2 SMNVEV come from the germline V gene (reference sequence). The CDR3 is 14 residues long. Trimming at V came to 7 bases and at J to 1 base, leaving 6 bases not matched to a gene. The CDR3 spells CASISDRENTEAFF. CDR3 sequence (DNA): TGTGCCAGCATATCCGACAGGGAGAACACTGAAGCTTTCTTT.

The CDR3: CASSQQGGGTDTQYF. CDR3 nucleotide sequence: TGTGCCAGCAGCCAACAGGGGGGCGGCACAGATACGCAGTATTTT. The gene calls are TRBV27 and TRBJ2-3, with 8 bases identical to TRBD1. The V gene end was trimmed by 6 bases and the J gene end by 1 base; junction bases not matched to a gene: 6. Per germline, CDR1 MNHEY and CDR2 SMNVEV (reference sequence). This CDR3 spans 15 amino acids.

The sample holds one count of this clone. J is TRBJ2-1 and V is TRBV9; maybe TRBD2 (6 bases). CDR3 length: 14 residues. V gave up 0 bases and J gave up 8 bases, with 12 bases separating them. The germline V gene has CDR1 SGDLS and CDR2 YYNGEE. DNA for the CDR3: TGTGCCAGCAGCGTAGCGGGAGAGGGAGATGAGCAGTTCTTC. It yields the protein CASSVAGEGDEQFF.

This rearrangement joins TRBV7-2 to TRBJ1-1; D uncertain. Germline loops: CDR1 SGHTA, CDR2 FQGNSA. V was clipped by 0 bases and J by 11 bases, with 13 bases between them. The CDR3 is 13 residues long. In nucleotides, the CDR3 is TGTGCCAGCAGCTTAGCCTTCTTAGTTTGGGCTTTCTTT. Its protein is CASSLAFLVWAFF. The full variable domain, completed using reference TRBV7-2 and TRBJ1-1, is GAGVSQSPSNKVTEKGKDVELRCDPISGHTALYWYRQSLGQGLEFLIYFQGNSAPDKSGLPSDRFSAERTGGSVSTLTIQRTQQEDSAVYLCASSLAFLVWAFFGQGTRLTVV.

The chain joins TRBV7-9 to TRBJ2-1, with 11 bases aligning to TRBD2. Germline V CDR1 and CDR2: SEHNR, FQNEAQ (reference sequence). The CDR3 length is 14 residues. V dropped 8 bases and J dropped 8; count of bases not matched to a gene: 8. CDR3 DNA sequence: TGTGCCAGCGCCCTGATTAGCGGGAGGGATGAGCAGTTCTTC. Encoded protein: CASALISGRDEQFF. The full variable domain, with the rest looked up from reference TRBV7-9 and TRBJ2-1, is DTGVSQNPRHKITKRGQNVTFRCDPISEHNRLYWYRQTLGQGPEFLTYFQNEAQLEKSRLLSDRFSAERPKGSFSTLEIQRTEQGDSAMYLCASALISGRDEQFFGPGTRLTVL.

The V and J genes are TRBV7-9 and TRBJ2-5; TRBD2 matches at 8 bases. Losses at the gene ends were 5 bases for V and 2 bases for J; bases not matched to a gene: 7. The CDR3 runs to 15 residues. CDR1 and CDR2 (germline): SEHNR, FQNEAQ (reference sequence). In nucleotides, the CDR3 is TGTGCCAGCAGCACCCAGCGGGAGCCACAAGAGACCCAGTACTTC. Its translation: CASSTQREPQETQYF.

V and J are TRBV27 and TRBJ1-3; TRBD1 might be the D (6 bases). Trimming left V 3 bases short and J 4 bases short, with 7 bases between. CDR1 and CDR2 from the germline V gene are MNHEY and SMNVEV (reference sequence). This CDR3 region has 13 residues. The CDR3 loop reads CASSFDRGNTIYF. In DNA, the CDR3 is TGTGCCAGCAGTTTCGACAGGGGAAACACCATATATTTT.

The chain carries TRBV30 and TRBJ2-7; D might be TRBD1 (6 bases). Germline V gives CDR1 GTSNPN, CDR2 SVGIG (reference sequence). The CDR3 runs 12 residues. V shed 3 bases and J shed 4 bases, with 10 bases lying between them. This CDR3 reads CAWSGQIYEQYF. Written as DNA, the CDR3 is TGTGCCTGGAGCGGACAGATTTACGAGCAGTACTTC.

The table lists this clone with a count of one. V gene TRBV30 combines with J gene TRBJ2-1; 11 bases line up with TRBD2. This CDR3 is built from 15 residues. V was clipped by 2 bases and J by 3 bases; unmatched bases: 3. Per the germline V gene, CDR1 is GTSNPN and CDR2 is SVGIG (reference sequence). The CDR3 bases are TGTGCCTGGAGTCCGACTAGCGGGGACTACAATGAGCAGTTCTTC. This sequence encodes CAWSPTSGDYNEQFF.

The CDR3 loop is CASSVDGGSEKLFF. CDR3 in DNA: TGTGCCAGCAGCGTAGATGGAGGGAGTGAAAAACTGTTTTTT. V usage is TRBV9 and J usage is TRBJ1-4; no firm D call. This CDR3 is 14 amino acids long. Germline V gives CDR1 SGDLS, CDR2 YYNGEE. The germline V and J ends were trimmed by 0 bases and 7 bases, with 10 bases remaining between them.

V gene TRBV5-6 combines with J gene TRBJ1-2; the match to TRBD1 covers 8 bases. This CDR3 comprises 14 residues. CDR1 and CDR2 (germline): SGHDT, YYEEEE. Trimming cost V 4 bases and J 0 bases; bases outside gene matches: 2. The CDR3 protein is CASSPDRANYGYTF. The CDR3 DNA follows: TGTGCCAGCAGCCCGGACAGGGCTAACTATGGCTACACCTTC.

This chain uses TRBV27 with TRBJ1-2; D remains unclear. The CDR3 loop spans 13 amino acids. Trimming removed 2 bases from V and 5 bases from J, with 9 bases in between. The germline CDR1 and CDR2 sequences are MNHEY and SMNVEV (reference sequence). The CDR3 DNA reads TGTGCCAGCAGTTTAATGAGAGGGTATGGCTACACCTTC. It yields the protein CASSLMRGYGYTF.

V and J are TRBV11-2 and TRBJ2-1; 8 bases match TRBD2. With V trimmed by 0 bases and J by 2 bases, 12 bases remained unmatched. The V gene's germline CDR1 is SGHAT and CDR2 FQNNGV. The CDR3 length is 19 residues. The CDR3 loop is CASSLEGWERESAYNEQFF. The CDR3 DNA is TGTGCCAGCAGCTTAGAAGGGTGGGAGCGGGAGTCCGCCTACAATGAGCAGTTCTTC.

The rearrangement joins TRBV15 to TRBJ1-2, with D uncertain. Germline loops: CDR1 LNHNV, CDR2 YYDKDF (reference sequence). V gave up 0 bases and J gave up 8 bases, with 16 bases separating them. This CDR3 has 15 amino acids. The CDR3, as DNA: TGTGCCACCAGCAGAGAGGAGACTCTCGGTGGAGGCTACACCTTC. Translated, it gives CATSREETLGGGYTF.

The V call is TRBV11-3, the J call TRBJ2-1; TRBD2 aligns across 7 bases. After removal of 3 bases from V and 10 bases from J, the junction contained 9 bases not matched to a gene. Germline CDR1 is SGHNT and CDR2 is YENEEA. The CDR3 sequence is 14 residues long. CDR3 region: CASSLTSPGGEQFF. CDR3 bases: TGTGCCAGCAGCTTGACCTCCCCCGGGGGGGAGCAGTTCTTC.

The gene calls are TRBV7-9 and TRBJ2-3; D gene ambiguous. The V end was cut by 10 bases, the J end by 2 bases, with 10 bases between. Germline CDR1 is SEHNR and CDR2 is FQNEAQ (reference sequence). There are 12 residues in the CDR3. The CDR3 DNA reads TGTGCCACCCAGCGCTACACAGATACGCAGTATTTT. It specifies CATQRYTDTQYF.

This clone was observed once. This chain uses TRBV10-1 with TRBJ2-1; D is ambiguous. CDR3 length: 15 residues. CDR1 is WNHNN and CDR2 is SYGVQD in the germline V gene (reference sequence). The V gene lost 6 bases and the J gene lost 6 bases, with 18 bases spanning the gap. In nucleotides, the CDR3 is TGCGCCAGCAGAGTACTTGGCGGCGCCCCCAATGAGCAGTTCTTC. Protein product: CASRVLGGAPNEQFF.

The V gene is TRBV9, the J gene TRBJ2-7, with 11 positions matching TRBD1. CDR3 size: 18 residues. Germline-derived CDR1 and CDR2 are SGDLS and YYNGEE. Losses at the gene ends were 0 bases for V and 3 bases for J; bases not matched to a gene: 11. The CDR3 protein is CASSVGPQGQGVYYEQYF. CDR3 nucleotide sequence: TGTGCCAGCAGCGTAGGGCCGCAGGGACAGGGGGTGTACTACGAGCAGTACTTC. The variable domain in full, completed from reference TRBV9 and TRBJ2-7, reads DSGVTQTPKHLITATGQRVTLRCSPRSGDLSVYWYQQSLDQGLQFLIQYYNGEERAKGNILERFSAQQFPDLHSELNLSSLELGDSALYFCASSVGPQGQGVYYEQYFGPGTRLTVT.

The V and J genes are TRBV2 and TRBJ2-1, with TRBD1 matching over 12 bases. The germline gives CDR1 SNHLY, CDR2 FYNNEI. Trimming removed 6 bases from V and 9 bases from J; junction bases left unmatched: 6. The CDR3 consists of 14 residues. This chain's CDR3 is CASRPGQGAAEQFF. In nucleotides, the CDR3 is TGTGCCAGCAGGCCGGGACAGGGGGCGGCTGAGCAGTTCTTC.